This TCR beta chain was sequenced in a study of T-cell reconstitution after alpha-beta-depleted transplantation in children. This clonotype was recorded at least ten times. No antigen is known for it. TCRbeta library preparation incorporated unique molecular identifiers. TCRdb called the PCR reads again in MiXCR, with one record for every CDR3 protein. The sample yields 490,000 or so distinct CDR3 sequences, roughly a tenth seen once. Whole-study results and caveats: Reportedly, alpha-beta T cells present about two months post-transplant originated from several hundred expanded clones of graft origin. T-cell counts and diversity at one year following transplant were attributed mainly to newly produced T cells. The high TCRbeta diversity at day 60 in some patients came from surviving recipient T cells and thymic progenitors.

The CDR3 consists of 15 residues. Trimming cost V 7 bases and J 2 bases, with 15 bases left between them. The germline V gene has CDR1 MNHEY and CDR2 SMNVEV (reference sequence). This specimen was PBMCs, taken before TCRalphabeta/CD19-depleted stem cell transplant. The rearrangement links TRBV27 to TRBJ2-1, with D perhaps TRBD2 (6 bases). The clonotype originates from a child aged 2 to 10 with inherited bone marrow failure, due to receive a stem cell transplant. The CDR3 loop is CASTTWRVPYNEQFF. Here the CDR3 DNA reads TGTGCCAGCACTACTTGGAGGGTCCCCTACAATGAGCAGTTCTTC.